This TCR beta chain is drawn from a study of T cells after yellow fever vaccination. General study results and limits: Shared CD4/CD8 clonotypes were a small share, likely from convergent recombination. After the booster, 95% to 98% of CD4 and about nine tenths of CD8 primary-response clones were re-detected. Abundant clonotypes from the bulk population could have been carried over as contaminants into FACS-sorted repertoires.

With V trimmed by 4 bases and J by 4 bases, 5 bases remained unmatched. Germline assignment: CDR1 SGHRS and CDR2 YFSETQ. This CDR3 comprises 15 residues. They built TCR cDNA with 5'RACE template switching, a step that put in a universal primer site and UMIs. TCRdb recomputed calls from the 5' RACE reads with MiXCR, one row per CDR3 protein. This sample carries approximately 180,000 distinct CDR3 sequences, approximately 6.2% of them seen once, and the ten largest clones take about 2.7%. As regards this clonotype: Its antigen is not known.

Sample: CD4+ T cells sorted from PBMCs, taken on the day of the first yellow fever vaccination. The chain uses TRBV5-1 and TRBJ2-2, with 9 bases identical to TRBD1. The sequence was obtained from a man between 18 and 29 years old who received the YFV17D yellow fever vaccine. CDR3: CASSTDRGFTGELFF. The CDR3 bases are TGCGCCAGCAGCACTGACAGGGGGTTCACCGGGGAGCTGTTTTTT.